The 30 T cell receptor beta chains given below trace back to one sample, sequenced in a study of blood T cell repertoires in COVID-19. Sequencing was performed with immunoSEQ multiplex PCR; in TCRdb, only in-frame clones are kept and a portion is missing. The sample has about 310,000 clones, almost 90% seen once. The source material was peripheral blood. All receptors derive from a middle-aged woman with COVID-19, enrolled during active disease.

The rearrangement uses TRBV6-6 and TRBJ1-1; the D is unclear. CDR1 MNHNY and CDR2 SVGAGI come from the germline V gene (reference sequence). The CDR3 covers 13 residues. The V end was cut by 5 bases, the J end by 4 bases, with 11 bases between. CDR3 amino acids: CASSLPVTTEAFF. The CDR3 coding sequence is TGTGCCAGCAGTCTACCGGTCACCACTGAAGCTTTCTTT.

The J gene is TRBJ2-5, the V gene TRBV25-1; tentative D call: TRBD1 (6 bases). Germline assignment: CDR1 MGHDK and CDR2 SYGVNS. The CDR3 extends over 15 amino acids. With 4 bases removed from V and 4 bases from J, the gap between germline ends came to 16 bases. The chain's CDR3 is CASSATTGLSETQYF. Written as DNA, the CDR3 is TGTGCCAGCAGTGCCACTACAGGGCTCTCAGAGACCCAGTACTTC.

The rearrangement joins TRBV5-1 to TRBJ1-1, with D possibly being TRBD1 (5 bases). The CDR3 contains 14 residues. Germline lookup yields CDR1 SGHRS and CDR2 YFSETQ. The V end lost 4 bases, the J end lost 4 bases, and 14 bases lay between the germline ends. The CDR3: CASSQSGGGTEAFF. The CDR3 coding sequence is TGCGCCAGCAGCCAATCCGGGGGAGGCACTGAAGCTTTCTTT.

The gene calls are TRBV7-2 and TRBJ1-3; no firm D call. The CDR3 spans 16 residues. V lost 3 bases, J lost 3 bases, and 15 bases lay in between. Germline V CDR1 and CDR2: SGHTA, FQGNSA. DNA for the CDR3: TGTGCCAGCAGCTTCGTTTTCTCAATAGATGGAAACACCATATATTTT. Residues: CASSFVFSIDGNTIYF. Complete variable domain (other parts from reference TRBV7-2 and TRBJ1-3): GAGVSQSPSNKVTEKGKDVELRCDPISGHTALYWYRQSLGQGLEFLIYFQGNSAPDKSGLPSDRFSAERTGGSVSTLTIQRTQQEDSAVYLCASSFVFSIDGNTIYFGEGSWLTVV.

This clone appeared a single time. V and J are TRBV7-2 and TRBJ2-7; TRBD2 agrees at 10 bases. Losses at the gene ends were 3 bases for V and 1 base for J; bases not matched to a gene: 3. The germline V gene has CDR1 SGHTA and CDR2 FQGNSA. This CDR3 region has 15 residues. CDR3 sequence reads: CASSLGLALSYEQYF. The CDR3 DNA sequence: TGTGCCAGCAGCTTGGGACTAGCGCTGTCCTACGAGCAGTACTTC. Using reference TRBV7-2 and TRBJ2-7 for the parts outside the CDR3, the full variable domain is GAGVSQSPSNKVTEKGKDVELRCDPISGHTALYWYRQSLGQGLEFLIYFQGNSAPDKSGLPSDRFSAERTGGSVSTLTIQRTQQEDSAVYLCASSLGLALSYEQYFGPGTRLTVT.

CDR3 residues: CASSSGAVGTDTQYF. CDR3 bases: TGTGCCAGCAGTTCCGGAGCGGTTGGCACAGATACGCAGTATTTT. The rearrangement joins TRBV28 to TRBJ2-3; weak D call: TRBD2 (5 bases). The CDR3 spans 15 residues. The V gene lost 4 bases and the J gene lost 1 base, with 12 bases spanning the gap. The germline gives CDR1 MDHEN, CDR2 SYDVKM.

The rearrangement joins TRBV7-2 to TRBJ1-2, with 9 bases that match TRBD1. Germline-derived CDR1 and CDR2 are SGHTA and FQGNSA. J lost 8 bases, V lost 4 bases, and 17 bases had no gene match. The length of the CDR3 is 17 residues. CDR3 protein: CASSSAGTGTMVRGYTF. The DNA of the CDR3 is TGTGCCAGCAGCTCTGCCGGGACAGGGACAATGGTACGCGGCTACACCTTC.

The CDR3, as DNA: TGCGCCAGCAGCTTGGCGGCCGGGACAGGGAACACCGGGGAGCTGTTTTTT. Protein product: CASSLAAGTGNTGELFF. The V call is TRBV5-1, the J call TRBJ2-2; 8 nucleotides align to TRBD1. Per the germline V gene, CDR1 is SGHRS and CDR2 is YFSETQ. The length of the CDR3 is 17 residues. The J segment lost 1 base and the V segment lost 0 bases, leaving 5 bases of the junction unmatched.

The CDR3 sequence: CASSIEHPGYGYTF. The CDR3 DNA reads as TGTGCCAGTAGTATAGAACACCCAGGCTATGGCTACACCTTC. This chain links TRBV19 with TRBJ1-2; D unresolved. The germline V gene encodes CDR1 LNHDA and CDR2 SQIVND (reference sequence). The length of the CDR3 is 14 residues. Between the trimmed V and J ends, which lost 0 bases and 4 bases, there was a span of 9 bases.

V usage is TRBV24-1 and J usage is TRBJ1-6; the match to TRBD1 covers 7 bases. Trimming took 6 bases from V and 9 from J; bases not matched to a gene: 4. The CDR3 consists of 13 residues. In germline, CDR1 is KGHDR, CDR2 SFDVKD. CDR3 sequence (DNA): TGTGCCACCAGTCAACAGGGGAGTTCACCCCTCCACTTT. Its translation is CATSQQGSSPLHF.

This rearrangement joins TRBV4-1 to TRBJ1-2; D not resolved. Trimming removed 0 bases at V and 2 bases at J, with 13 bases between. The CDR3 totals 16 residues. CDR1 is MGHRA and CDR2 is YSYEKL in the germline V gene. The DNA for the CDR3 is TGCGCCAGCAGCCAAGATGGCAACGACGGGAACTATGGCTACACCTTC. It encodes CASSQDGNDGNYGYTF.

The rearrangement links TRBV9 to TRBJ1-3; D possibly corresponds to TRBD1 (6 bases). Trimming shortened V by 6 bases and J by 4 bases, and 17 bases separated the two germline ends. The germline CDR1 and CDR2 sequences are SGDLS and YYNGEE. This CDR3 has 15 amino acids. This CDR3 reads CASTQDLGGGNTIYF. CDR3 DNA: TGTGCCAGCACTCAAGATTTAGGGGGAGGAAACACCATATATTTT.

V and J are TRBV7-3 and TRBJ1-1, with TRBD1 matching over 7 bases. Germline V gene lookup returns CDR1 SGHTA and CDR2 FQGTGA. V lost 4 bases to trimming and J lost 11 bases; unmatched junction nucleotides: 10. The CDR3 totals 13 residues. CDR3 DNA sequence: TGTGCCAGCAGCTCGACGGACAGGAGGGAGGCTTTCTTT. This gives the protein CASSSTDRREAFF.

The chain has TRBV12-3 or TRBV12-4 and TRBJ1-3, with 7 nucleotides matching TRBD1. This CDR3 is built from 13 residues. Trimming removed 2 bases from V and 7 bases from J; junction bases left unmatched: 2. As DNA, the CDR3 is TGTGCCAGCAGTTTATCAGGGGGTAACACCATATATTTT. Translated, it gives CASSLSGGNTIYF.

The gene calls are TRBV5-1 and TRBJ2-7; D might be TRBD1 (5 bases). The CDR3 sequence is 13 residues long. The V gene lost 4 bases and the J gene lost 4 bases, with 12 bases spanning the gap. Per germline, CDR1 SGHRS and CDR2 YFSETQ. In nucleotides, the CDR3 is TGCGCCAGCAGCCCGCAGGGTGAGTACGAGCAGTACTTC. Protein: CASSPQGEYEQYF. Full variable domain (remainder filled in from reference TRBV5-1 and TRBJ2-7): KAGVTQTPRYLIKTRGQQVTLSCSPISGHRSVSWYQQTPGQGLQFLFEYFSETQRNKGNFPGRFSGRQFSNSRSEMNVSTLELGDSALYLCASSPQGEYEQYFGPGTRLTVT.

The rearrangement joins TRBV7-2 to TRBJ2-1, with TRBD2 matching 10 bases. Per germline, CDR1 SGHTA and CDR2 FQGNSA. Trimming cost V 6 bases and J 9 bases; bases outside gene matches: 5. There are 13 residues in the CDR3. CDR3 in DNA: TGTGCCAGCAGAATCGAGCGGGGGGGTGAGCAGTTCTTC. Amino acid sequence: CASRIERGGEQFF.

The chain combines TRBV7-9 with TRBJ2-5; D ambiguous. Trimming took off 1 base at V and 14 bases at J, with 14 bases between the two ends. This CDR3 is 12 amino acids long. From germline, CDR1 is SEHNR and CDR2 FQNEAQ (reference sequence). The CDR3 coding sequence is TGTGCCAGCAGCTTAGGCGGCGCCCGGCATTACTTC. Translating it yields CASSLGGARHYF. The full variable domain, rest sourced from reference TRBV7-9 and TRBJ2-5, is DTGVSQNPRHKITKRGQNVTFRCDPISEHNRLYWYRQTLGQGPEFLTYFQNEAQLEKSRLLSDRFSAERPKGSFSTLEIQRTEQGDSAMYLCASSLGGARHYFGPGTRLLVL.

The gene calls are TRBV6-5 and TRBJ1-4; D gene unclear. The length of the CDR3 is 12 residues. Germline CDR1 MNHEY, CDR2 SVGAGI. The germline V and J ends were trimmed by 6 bases and 8 bases, with 10 bases remaining between them. CDR3 region: CASSSLEEKLFF. The CDR3 nucleotides read TGTGCCAGCAGCTCCCTGGAGGAAAAACTGTTTTTT.

This clone was seen only a few times. The chain is built from TRBV7-2 and TRBJ2-7; 9 nucleotides align to TRBD2. The CDR3 has 15 residues. Germline CDR1 SGHTA, CDR2 FQGNSA. V was pared by 5 bases and J by 7 bases, with 12 bases of the junction left unmatched. The CDR3, as DNA: TGTGCCAGCAGCCAAATAGCGGGGGAGACGGGAGAGCAGTACTTC. This gives the protein CASSQIAGETGEQYF. Variable domain in full (rest from reference TRBV7-2 and TRBJ2-7): GAGVSQSPSNKVTEKGKDVELRCDPISGHTALYWYRQSLGQGLEFLIYFQGNSAPDKSGLPSDRFSAERTGGSVSTLTIQRTQQEDSAVYLCASSQIAGETGEQYFGPGTRLTVT.

The rearrangement joins TRBV30 to TRBJ1-1; D gene ambiguous. CDR3 size: 15 residues. Per germline, CDR1 GTSNPN and CDR2 SVGIG (reference sequence). V lost 0 bases and J 0 bases, leaving 11 bases between the germline ends. Here the CDR3 reads CAWSVRRLLNTEAFF. Here the CDR3 DNA reads TGTGCCTGGAGTGTACGGAGACTCTTGAACACTGAAGCTTTCTTT.

The chain employs TRBV27 and TRBJ2-5, with TRBD2 matching 9 bases. The CDR3 has 15 residues. Germline V gives CDR1 MNHEY, CDR2 SMNVEV (reference sequence). After removal of 5 bases from V and 4 bases from J, the junction contained 8 bases not matched to a gene. CDR3 sequence (DNA): TGTGCCAGCAGTAGGCGGGGGGGCCTTGTAGAGACCCAGTACTTC. Translation gives CASSRRGGLVETQYF.

The chain is built from TRBV29-1 and TRBJ2-6; perhaps TRBD1 as D (6 bases). This CDR3 contains 11 residues. CDR1 is SQVTM, CDR2 ANQGSEA, per germline. The CDR3 bases are TGCGGGGTACAGGGCTCGGCCGTCCTGACTTTC. Translating gives CGVQGSAVLTF.

The table lists this clone with a count of one. This sequence joins TRBV4-3 and TRBJ2-3; TRBD2 matches 11 bases. J gave up 6 bases and V 2 bases, and 7 bases lay outside the gene matches. CDR1 and CDR2 from the germline V gene are LGHNA and YSLEER. CDR3 size: 16 residues. Written as DNA, the CDR3 is TGCGCCAGCAGCCAACTAGCGGGGGGACACCCGGATACGCAGTATTTT. Translated, it gives CASSQLAGGHPDTQYF.

In regard to this clone: At one end the junction does not follow the germline gene, possibly because of a read error. CDR3: CASSEVRYQPQHF. The CDR3 nucleotides read TGTGCCAGCAGCGAAGTACGGTATCAGCCCCAGCATTTT. The genes are TRBV6-1 and TRBJ1-5, with D hard to call. The length of the CDR3 is 13 residues. Germline V gives CDR1 MNHNS, CDR2 SASEGT.

V usage is TRBV28 and J usage is TRBJ1-2; 7 nucleotides agree with TRBD1. This CDR3 has 17 amino acids. Germline V CDR1 and CDR2: MDHEN, SYDVKM. V was clipped by 4 bases and J by 4 bases; unmatched bases: 15. The CDR3 DNA is TGTGCCAGCAGTTCTGACAGGGAAGGGAGGTTGCGCTATGGCTACACCTTC. Translating gives CASSSDREGRLRYGYTF.

The CDR3 sequence: CASSLGGRGANVLTF. The CDR3, as DNA: TGCGCCAGCAGCTTGGGGGGCCGCGGGGCCAACGTCCTGACTTTC. The rearrangement joins TRBV5-1 to TRBJ2-6, with D possibly TRBD1 on 5 matching bases. The CDR3 runs 15 residues. CDR1 SGHRS and CDR2 YFSETQ come from the germline V gene. Trimming removed 0 bases from V and 4 bases from J, with 8 bases in between.

CDR3 nucleotides: TGTGCCAGCAGTGAAGCGGGAAATCTAGCGGGTAAGACGAATGAGCAGTTCTTC. It codes for CASSEAGNLAGKTNEQFF. This sequence joins TRBV6-1 and TRBJ2-1; TRBD2 agrees at 8 bases. Trimming removed 0 bases from V and 7 bases from J; junction bases left unmatched: 14. The CDR3 totals 18 residues. Per the germline V gene, CDR1 is MNHNS and CDR2 is SASEGT.

The chain links TRBV3-1 (or the pseudogene TRBV3-2) to TRBJ2-7; TRBD1 matches 7 bases. V lost 3 bases to trimming and J lost 3 bases; unmatched junction nucleotides: 2. Germline CDR1 LGHDT, CDR2 YNNKEL (reference sequence). This CDR3 contains 13 residues. The DNA of the CDR3 is TGTGCCAGCAGCCAGGGACAGCGCTACGAGCAGTACTTC. This gives the protein CASSQGQRYEQYF.

The V call is TRBV9, the J call TRBJ1-2; tentative D call: TRBD1 (6 bases). The germline V gene encodes CDR1 SGDLS and CDR2 YYNGEE. The CDR3 totals 16 residues. Trimming pared 4 bases from V and 4 bases from J, leaving 20 bases between. The CDR3 DNA follows: TGTGCCAGCAGCCCAATGGTAAGGGGGAATTCCTATGGCTACACCTTC. Amino acids: CASSPMVRGNSYGYTF.

CDR3 sequence reads: CASMGQGLYEQYF. CDR3 DNA: TGTGCCAGCATGGGACAGGGGCTCTACGAGCAGTACTTC. This chain uses TRBV27 with TRBJ2-7; TRBD1 matches at 10 bases. After removal of 7 bases from V and 3 bases from J, the junction contained 3 bases not matched to a gene. There are 13 residues in the CDR3. Germline V lookup: CDR1 MNHEY, CDR2 SMNVEV (reference sequence).